This T cell receptor beta chain was documented in a study of shared clonotypes between healthy human individuals (dated by TCRdb to between 2020 and 2021). Background on the whole study: The cohort comprised a couple of women and a few men aged 18 to 49 years. Per donor, three plates each were used for CD4 naive and CD4 memory, two for CD8 naive, and one for CD8 memory. The study deeply sequenced blood TCR repertoires of several healthy adults to estimate repertoire size and the extent of clonotype sharing between individuals. To increase sequencing depth and limit assay-specific biases, TCR repertoire library preparation and sequencing were carried out by different laboratories using diverse techniques. Each donor's leukapheresis produced roughly between about 0.8 and 8.9 billion PBMCs.

Donors were healthy HIV-negative adults with no recently reported acute infections or vaccinations. Only Caucasian adults living in Nashville, Tennessee, USA were represented among the donors. CD4+ T cells were enriched through magnetic negative selection, after which naive cells were positively selected on CD45RA and the remaining negative fraction served as the memory subset. Blood was collected by leukapheresis, and PBMCs were isolated by Ficoll-Histopaque density gradient centrifugation and then cryopreserved in liquid nitrogen vapor phase. Purity and quantity of every magnetically sorted T cell population were checked by analytical flow cytometry. From each sorted fraction, genomic DNA was isolated and quantified by UV absorbance on a Nanodrop 2000c. Using the deep immunoSEQ assay, multiplex PCR amplified TCR CDR3 regions from genomic DNA. Extracted genomic DNA from each cell subset was distributed evenly across all wells of several immunoSEQ 96-well plates, and each plate was treated as a replicate. For sorted subsets, roughly 200 ng of genomic DNA, equivalent to around 31,000 T cell genomes, went into each replicate PCR. The purified libraries were quantified using a Qubit 3.0 fluorometer, sized with a Bioanalyzer 2100, and then quantified again using the KAPA Library Quantification kit. Every immunoSEQ 96-well plate was sequenced on a separate single-read 150-cycle Illumina NextSeq 550 flow cell. The source study handled its data this way. The immunoSEQ output contained only junctional sequences without quality scores, so filtering could not match that applied to full-length reads. Sequences were annotated with PyIR, a Python wrapper for IgBLAST v1.9, and V/J genes and CDR3 were assigned using IMGT germline references. Reads with weak V/J assignments (E-value above 1e-6), missing CDR3, stop codons, out-of-frame junctions, or ambiguous translated residues were removed. A V3J clonotype was defined by an identical inferred V gene, J gene, and CDR3 amino acid sequence. The percentage overlap between two repertoires was calculated by dividing the number of shared unique clonotypes by the size of the smaller repertoire. Richness of each repertoire was evaluated using RTK rarefaction, the Chao1 estimator, and Recon v2.1 estimates of unobserved clonotypes. For all TCRbeta clonotypes obtained by the gDNA method from a few donors, generation probabilities were computed with OLGA. TCRdb took over this immuneACCESS table, retaining in-frame rearrangements with V and J assigned. Such tables are incomplete; in checked studies, under half of the missing clones stem from an unresolved V gene, and the remainder is unexplained. The V and J calls and the clone size are those of that table, but D and trimming were determined from the DNA. The sample profile shows about 340,000 clones; 70% to 75% of them were found once. The ten largest clones represent 10% of the sample.

In regard to this clone: Its specific antigen is unknown. No quality values exist for individual bases; no much larger clone is one base distant.

General findings and caveats noted by the study authors: Sampling was restricted to blood, and TCR repertoires in tissues likely differ from the TCR repertoires found in blood. Clonotypes shared by all four sorted-subset donors showed higher generation probabilities than non-shared clonotypes. Based on pairwise subsampling, the degree of clonotype sharing among donors was expected to be affected by sequencing depth. About 4.5% of naive CD4, more than 3% of naive CD8, 2.3% of memory CD4, and 0.4% of memory CD8 clonotypes were shared across several donors. Larger estimated clonotype richness was generally found for naive subsets than for memory subsets. Because the study included a small number of donors, the genetic and exposure-history diversity represented was limited. Even with the large sequencing depth, rarefaction of the sorted-subset datasets indicated that sequencing was incomplete.

The junction shows trimming of 3 bases on V and 0 bases on J, and the gene matches do not reach 3 bases of it. The CDR3 starts with the cysteine, ends with the phenylalanine, and has 15 residues. The sequence is cut down to CDR3 DNA, 45 bases in frame from base 1. CDR1 and CDR2 are drawn from the germline V gene (reference sequence): GTSNPN, SVGIG. This sequence uses TRBV30 and TRBJ2-5, with 11 middle bases fitting TRBD2. The sequencing input was memory CD4+ T cells sorted from blood. The intended sense of this specimen's cell subset or site label: CD45RA-negative fraction. The clonotype was recovered from a man aged 25-45 years in good health. The CDR3 corresponds to CAWRLAGDYQETQYF. The DNA reads TGTGCCTGGAGACTAGCGGGAGATTACCAAGAGACCCAGTACTTC.